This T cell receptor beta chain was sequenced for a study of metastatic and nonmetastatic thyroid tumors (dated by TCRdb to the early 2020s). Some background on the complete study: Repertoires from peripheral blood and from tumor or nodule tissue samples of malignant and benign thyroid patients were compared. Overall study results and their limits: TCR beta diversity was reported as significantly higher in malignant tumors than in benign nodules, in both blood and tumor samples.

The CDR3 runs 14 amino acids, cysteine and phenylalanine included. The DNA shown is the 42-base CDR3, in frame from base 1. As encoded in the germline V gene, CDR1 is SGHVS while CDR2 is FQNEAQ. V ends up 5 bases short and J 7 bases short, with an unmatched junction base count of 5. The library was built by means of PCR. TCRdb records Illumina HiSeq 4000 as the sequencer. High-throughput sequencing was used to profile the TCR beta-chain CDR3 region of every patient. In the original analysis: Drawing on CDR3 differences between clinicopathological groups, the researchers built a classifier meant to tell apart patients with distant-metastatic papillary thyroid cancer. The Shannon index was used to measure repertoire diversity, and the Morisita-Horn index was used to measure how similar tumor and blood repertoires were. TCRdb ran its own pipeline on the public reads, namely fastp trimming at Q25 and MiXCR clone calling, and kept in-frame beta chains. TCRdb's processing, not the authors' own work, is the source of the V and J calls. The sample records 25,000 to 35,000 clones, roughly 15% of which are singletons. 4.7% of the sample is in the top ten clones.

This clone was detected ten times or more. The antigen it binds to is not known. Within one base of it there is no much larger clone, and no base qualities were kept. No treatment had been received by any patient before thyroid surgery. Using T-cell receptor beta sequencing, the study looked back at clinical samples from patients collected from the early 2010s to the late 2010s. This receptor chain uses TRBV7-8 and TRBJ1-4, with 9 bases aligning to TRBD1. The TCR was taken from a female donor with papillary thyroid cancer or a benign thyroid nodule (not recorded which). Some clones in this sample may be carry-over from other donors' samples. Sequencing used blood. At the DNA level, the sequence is TGTGCCAGCAGCACAGGGGGCCGGTTTGAAAAACTGTTTTTT. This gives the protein CASSTGGRFEKLFF.